This T cell receptor (beta chain) came from a study of blood T cell repertoires in COVID-19. The germline CDR1 and CDR2 sequences are MRHNA and SNTAGT. Trimming left V 4 bases short and J 1 base short, with 7 bases between. This CDR3 is 13 amino acids long. Study processing details: Researchers report that nucleated cell counts were estimated from reference gene primer amplification. Sequenced by immunoSEQ multiplex PCR; TCRdb stores in-frame clones only, minus some. The V and J calls and clone size come from that table; D and trimming were worked out from the DNA. Counted here are tens of thousands of clones, 86% occurring once; the ten biggest clones make up approximately 6.8%.

The origin of this receptor is a man between 60 and 75 years old with acute or convalescent COVID-19. The material sequenced was peripheral blood. The J gene is TRBJ1-1, the V gene TRBV6-4; the D is unclear. CDR3 coding DNA: TGTGCCAGCAGTGTCGGGGAGAACACTGAAGCTTTCTTT. Its protein is CASSVGENTEAFF.